This T cell receptor beta chain was obtained from a study of glioma-infiltrating T cells. With regard to this clonotype: The antigen is undetermined. Mismatch with germline at one junction end may stem from a read error.

The study's findings and limits: A blood CDR3 motif signature was depleted in highly divergent patients.

TCR alpha and beta CDR3 regions were amplified from RNA using iRepertoire nested multiplex PCR. TCRdb ran MiXCR on the multiplex PCR reads and lists one entry per CDR3 protein. The sample shows around 390,000 distinct CDR3 sequences, around 38% of them seen only once. This CDR3 has 13 residues. Looked up from germline, CDR1 is DFQATT and CDR2 is SNEGSKA (reference sequence). The sequence was collected from a human donor with low-grade glioma or glioblastoma, undergoing nonglioma brain surgery, or in good health (not recorded which). The chain employs TRBV20-1 and TRBJ2-7; 7 bases match TRBD2. The sequenced sample was glioma tissue, nonneoplastic brain tissue, or PBMCs (not recorded which). The CDR3 region is CSARSGISHEQYF. The CDR3 coding sequence is TGCAGTGCTAGAAGCGGGATCTCCCACGAGCAGTACTTC.